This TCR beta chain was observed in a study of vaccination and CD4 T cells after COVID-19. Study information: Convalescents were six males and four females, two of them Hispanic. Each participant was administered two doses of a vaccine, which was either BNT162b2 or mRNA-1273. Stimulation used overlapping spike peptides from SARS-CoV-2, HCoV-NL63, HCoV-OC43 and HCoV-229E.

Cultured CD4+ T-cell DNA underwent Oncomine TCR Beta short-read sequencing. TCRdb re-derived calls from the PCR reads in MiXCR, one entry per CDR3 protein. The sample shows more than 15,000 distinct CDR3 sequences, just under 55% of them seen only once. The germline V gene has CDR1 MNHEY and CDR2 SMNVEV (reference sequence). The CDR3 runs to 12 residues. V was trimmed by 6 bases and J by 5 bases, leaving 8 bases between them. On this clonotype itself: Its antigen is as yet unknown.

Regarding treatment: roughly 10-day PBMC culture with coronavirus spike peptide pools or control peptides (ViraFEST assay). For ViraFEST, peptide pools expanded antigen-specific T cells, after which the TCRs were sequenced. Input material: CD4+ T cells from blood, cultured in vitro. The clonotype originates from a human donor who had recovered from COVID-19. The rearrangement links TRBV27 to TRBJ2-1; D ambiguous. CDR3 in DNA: TGTGCCAGCAGGAAAGCGAACAATGAGCAGTTCTTC. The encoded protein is CASRKANNEQFF.